What follows are 13 T cell receptor beta chains derived from one specimen sequenced in a study of T cell changes during pregnancy in multiple sclerosis. Profiling relied on immunoSEQ multiplex PCR, and the TCRdb table lists in-frame clones only, not all of them. Of 90,000 or so clones listed, approximately 90% are singletons. The starting material was peripheral blood, obtained in the first trimester of pregnancy. Receptor source: a female donor in good health, enrolled as a control in a pregnancy study.

This clone came up once. V is TRBV28 and J is TRBJ1-1, with a tentative D call TRBD1 (6 bases). Between the trimmed V and J ends, which lost 5 bases and 7 bases, there was a span of 17 bases. CDR3 length: 14 amino acids. Germline-derived CDR1 and CDR2 are MDHEN and SYDVKM. The CDR3, as DNA: TGTGCCAGCAGTACCGACCTCCTAGGGGGTGAAGCTTTCTTT. Its protein is CASSTDLLGGEAFF.

V usage is TRBV6-6 and J usage is TRBJ1-4; D is ambiguous. Per the germline V gene, CDR1 is MNHNY and CDR2 is SVGAGI (reference sequence). Trimming pared 4 bases from V and 16 bases from J, leaving 16 bases between. The CDR3 runs to 12 residues. In DNA form, the CDR3 reads TGTGCCAGCAGTTTACCAGAGAGTAACAGGTTTTTT. It yields the protein CASSLPESNRFF.

The genes are TRBV6-1 and TRBJ2-2, with D maybe TRBD1 (5 bases). The germline CDR1 and CDR2 sequences are MNHNS and SASEGT. V dropped 6 bases and J dropped 3 bases, with 14 bases sitting between them. CDR3 length equals 15 residues. CDR3 amino acids: CASSPGHTDTGELFF. The CDR3 DNA sequence: TGTGCCAGCAGCCCCGGACACACCGACACCGGGGAGCTGTTTTTT.

The chain recombines TRBV13 with TRBJ1-1; TRBD1 matches 7 bases. The V gene's germline CDR1 is PRHDT and CDR2 FYEKMQ (reference sequence). The length of the CDR3 is 14 residues. The V segment lost 4 bases and the J segment 10 bases; nucleotides outside the gene matches: 12. The CDR3 DNA sequence: TGTGCCAGCAGCTCCGGGGGCAGGGGGATTGTAGCTTTCTTT. Translating gives CASSSGGRGIVAFF.

This clone was seen only once. The chain carries TRBV7-2 and TRBJ1-2, with D uncertain. Trimming took off 1 base at V and 7 bases at J, with 7 bases between the two ends. The V gene's germline CDR1 is SGHTA and CDR2 FQGNSA. This CDR3 is 12 amino acids long. CDR3 protein: CASSLGGAGYTF. CDR3 bases: TGTGCCAGCAGCTTAGGGGGAGCTGGCTACACCTTC. Supplemented by reference TRBV7-2 and TRBJ1-2, the full variable domain reads GAGVSQSPSNKVTEKGKDVELRCDPISGHTALYWYRQSLGQGLEFLIYFQGNSAPDKSGLPSDRFSAERTGGSVSTLTIQRTQQEDSAVYLCASSLGGAGYTFGSGTRLTVV.

The chain employs TRBV19 and TRBJ1-4; D unclear. There are 15 residues in the CDR3. Trimming removed 5 bases at V and 0 bases at J, with 10 bases between. CDR1 and CDR2 from the germline V gene are LNHDA and SQIVND (reference sequence). CDR3 bases: TGTGCCAGTAGTCCCCAGGCCGCAACTAATGAAAAACTGTTTTTT. As protein: CASSPQAATNEKLFF.

J is TRBJ2-1 and V is TRBV6-4; a weak D match, TRBD2 (6 bases). V was cut by 6 bases and J by 4 bases, with 16 bases left in between. Germline lookup yields CDR1 MRHNA and CDR2 SNTAGT. The CDR3 sequence is 15 residues long. CDR3 protein: CASSRVHGGYNEQFF. CDR3 DNA sequence: TGTGCCAGCAGCCGCGTACACGGGGGATACAATGAGCAGTTCTTC.

The CDR3 sequence: CASSLGRVSLNSPLHF. Written as DNA, the CDR3 is TGTGCCAGCAGCTTGGGCAGGGTTAGTCTGAATTCACCCCTCCACTTT. This rearrangement joins TRBV5-6 to TRBJ1-6; D may be TRBD1 (5 bases). V lost 0 bases to trimming and J lost 7 bases, with 14 bases between them. The CDR3 has 16 amino acids. The V gene's germline CDR1 is SGHDT and CDR2 YYEEEE. The complete variable domain, with remaining parts taken from reference TRBV5-6 and TRBJ1-6, reads DAGVTQSPTHLIKTRGQQVTLRCSPKSGHDTVSWYQQALGQGPQFIFQYYEEEERQRGNFPDRFSGHQFPNYSSELNVNALLLGDSALYLCASSLGRVSLNSPLHFGNGTRLTVT.

V and J are TRBV2 and TRBJ2-7, with TRBD2 matching over 9 bases. Germline loops: CDR1 SNHLY, CDR2 FYNNEI. CDR3 size: 13 residues. V shed 11 bases, J shed 4 bases, and the junction held 9 bases outside the gene matches. CDR3 sequence: CAGGAGGLYEQYF. The CDR3 region has the DNA TGTGCCGGAGGAGCGGGGGGCCTTTACGAGCAGTACTTC.

This clone was counted once. The chain has TRBV27 and TRBJ2-1, with D hard to call. The V gene's germline CDR1 is MNHEY and CDR2 SMNVEV (reference sequence). The CDR3 length is 13 residues. The germline V and J ends were trimmed by 2 bases and 7 bases, with 9 bases remaining between them. This CDR3 reads CASSLMAPNEQFF. Written as DNA, the CDR3 is TGTGCCAGCAGTTTAATGGCCCCGAATGAGCAGTTCTTC.

This chain links TRBV18 with TRBJ2-2; tentatively, D is TRBD1 (6 bases). In germline, CDR1 is KGHSH, CDR2 LQKENI. V was trimmed by 6 bases and J by 4 bases, leaving 12 bases between them. The length of the CDR3 is 14 residues. CDR3 nucleotides: TGTGCCAGCTCTCCGCAGGGGAGCACCGGGGAGCTGTTTTTT. Protein sequence: CASSPQGSTGELFF. The full variable domain, completed using reference TRBV18 and TRBJ2-2, is NAGVMQNPRHLVRRRGQEARLRCSPMKGHSHVYWYRQLPEEGLKFMVYLQKENIIDESGMPKERFSAEFPKEGPSILRIQQVVRGDSAAYFCASSPQGSTGELFFGEGSRLTVL.

This clone was picked up one time. The rearrangement links TRBV2 to TRBJ1-5; 9 nucleotides align to TRBD1. V lost 4 bases and J lost 6; bases outside the gene matches: 4. Germline CDR1 SNHLY, CDR2 FYNNEI. CDR3 length: 14 residues. The DNA for the CDR3 is TGTGCCAGCAGTGTACAGGGGGCTAGTCAGCCCCAGCATTTT. Protein: CASSVQGASQPQHF.

This clone was seen once. The limits of the CDR3 on the DNA are not certain, so only TCRdb's listed CDR3 is given. V and J are TRBV12-1 and TRBJ2-7; the DNA was not used to check the table's D call, TRBD2. TRBV12-1 is deemed a pseudogene. The CDR3 has 15 amino acids, counting both end residues. The CDR3 protein is CASSVAGGSSYEQYF.